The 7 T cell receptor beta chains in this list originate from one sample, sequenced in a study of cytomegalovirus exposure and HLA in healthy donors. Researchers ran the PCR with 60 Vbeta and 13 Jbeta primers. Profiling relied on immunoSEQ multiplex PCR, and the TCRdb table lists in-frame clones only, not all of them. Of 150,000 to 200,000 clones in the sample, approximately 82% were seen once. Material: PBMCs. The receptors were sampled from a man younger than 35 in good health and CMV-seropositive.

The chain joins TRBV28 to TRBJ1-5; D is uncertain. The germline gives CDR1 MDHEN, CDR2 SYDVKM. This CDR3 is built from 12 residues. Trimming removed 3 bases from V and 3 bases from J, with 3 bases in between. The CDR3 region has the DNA TGTGCCAGCAGTTTTTACAATCAGCCCCAGCATTTT. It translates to CASSFYNQPQHF.

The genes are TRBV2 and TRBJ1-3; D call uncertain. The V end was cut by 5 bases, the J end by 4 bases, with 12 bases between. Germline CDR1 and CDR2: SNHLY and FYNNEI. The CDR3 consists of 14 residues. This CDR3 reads CASSPGRRGNTIYF. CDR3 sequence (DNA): TGTGCCAGCAGTCCTGGCCGCCGCGGAAACACCATATATTTT.

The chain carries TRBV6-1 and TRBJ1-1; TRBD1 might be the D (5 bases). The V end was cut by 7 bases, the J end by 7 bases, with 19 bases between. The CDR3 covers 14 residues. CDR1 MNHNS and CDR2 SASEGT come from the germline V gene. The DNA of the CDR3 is TGTGCCAGCACCGTTGGCGTGGGGCTCGTTGAAGCTTTCTTT. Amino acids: CASTVGVGLVEAFF.

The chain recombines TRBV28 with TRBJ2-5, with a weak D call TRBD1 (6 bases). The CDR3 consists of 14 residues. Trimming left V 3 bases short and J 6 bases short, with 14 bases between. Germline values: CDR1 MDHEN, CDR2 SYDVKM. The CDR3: CASSFPGALKTQYF. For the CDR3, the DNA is TGTGCCAGCAGTTTCCCAGGGGCTCTTAAGACCCAGTACTTC.

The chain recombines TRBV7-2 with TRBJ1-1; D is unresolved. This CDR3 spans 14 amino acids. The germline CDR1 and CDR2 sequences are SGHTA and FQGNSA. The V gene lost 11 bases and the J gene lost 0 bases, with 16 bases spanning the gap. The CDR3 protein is CAVRGGHLNTEAFF. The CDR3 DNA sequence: TGTGCCGTAAGAGGAGGGCATCTGAACACTGAAGCTTTCTTT.

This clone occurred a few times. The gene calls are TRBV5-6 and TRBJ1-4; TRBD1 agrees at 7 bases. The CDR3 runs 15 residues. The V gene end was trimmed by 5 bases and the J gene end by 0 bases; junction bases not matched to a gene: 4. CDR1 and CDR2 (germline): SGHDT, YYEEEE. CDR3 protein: CASRPGTATNEKLFF. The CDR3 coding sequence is TGTGCCAGCAGACCTGGGACAGCAACTAATGAAAAACTGTTTTTT. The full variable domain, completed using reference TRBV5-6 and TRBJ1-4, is DAGVTQSPTHLIKTRGQQVTLRCSPKSGHDTVSWYQQALGQGPQFIFQYYEEEERQRGNFPDRFSGHQFPNYSSELNVNALLLGDSALYLCASRPGTATNEKLFFGSGTQLSVL.

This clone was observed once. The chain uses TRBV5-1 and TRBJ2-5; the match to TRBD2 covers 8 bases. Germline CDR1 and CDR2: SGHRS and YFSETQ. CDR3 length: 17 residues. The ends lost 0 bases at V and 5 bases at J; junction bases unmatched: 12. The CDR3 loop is CASSLGLAGSMGETQYF. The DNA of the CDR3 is TGCGCCAGCAGCTTGGGCTTAGCGGGGTCCATGGGGGAGACCCAGTACTTC. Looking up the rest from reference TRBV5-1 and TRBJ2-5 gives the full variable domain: KAGVTQTPRYLIKTRGQQVTLSCSPISGHRSVSWYQQTPGQGLQFLFEYFSETQRNKGNFPGRFSGRQFSNSRSEMNVSTLELGDSALYLCASSLGLAGSMGETQYFGPGTRLLVL.